Listed below are T cell receptor beta chains from one sample, sequenced in a study of cytomegalovirus exposure and HLA in healthy donors. TCRdb's table, derived via immunoSEQ multiplex PCR, lists solely in-frame clones and lacks some. The data show 310,000 or so clones, approximately 90% seen once. Specimen: PBMCs. The receptors originated from a young woman in good health and CMV-seronegative. Each CDR3 is given with its conserved first and last residue. The D gene is left open where the match is weak. Not all rows give a size; the values are once, few, many and, for expanded clones, a class.

TRBV12-5	TRBJ2-1	TRBD1	-	TGTGCTAGTGGTTTAAGGCTTAGGGGGCGGTCCTACAATGAGCAGTTCTTC	CASGLRLRGRSYNEQFF
TRBV18	TRBJ2-6	TRBD1	-	TGTGCCAGCTCACCACGGACAGGGGAGGGATTTTTCTCTGGGGCCAACGTCCTGACTTTC	CASSPRTGEGFFSGANVLTF
TRBV6-6	TRBJ1-6	-	few	TGTGCCAGCAGTTACGGCCAGGGGCGTTCACCCCTCCACTTT	CASSYGQGRSPLHF
TRBV6-1	TRBJ1-3	-	-	TGTGCCAGCACCCTCGGGTGGGACTCTGGAAACACCACATATTTT	CASTLGWDSGNTTYF
TRBV10-3	TRBJ2-3	TRBD1	-	TGTGCGACTAGACAGGGGGAGGGCACAGATACGCAGTATTTT	CATRQGEGTDTQYF
TRBV27	TRBJ2-7	TRBD2	-	TGTGCCAGCAGTTACCGGGGGGGAAGTTACGAGCAGTACTTC	CASSYRGGSYEQYF
TRBV6-4	TRBJ1-6	-	-	TGTGCCAGCAGTGGGACAGCTAATTCACCCCTCCACTTT	CASSGTANSPLHF
TRBV29-1	TRBJ1-1	-	few	TGCAGCGTTGAAGAACAGTTGAACACTGAAGCTTTCTTT	CSVEEQLNTEAFF
TRBV5-1	TRBJ1-1	TRBD1	few	TGCGCCAGCAGCTTCCATCCCGGGACAGTAAACACTGAAGCTTTCTTT	CASSFHPGTVNTEAFF
TRBV27	TRBJ1-1	-	-	TGTGCCAGCAGTTCGCGAGGGAGCACTGAAGCTTTCTTT	CASSSRGSTEAFF
TRBV6-5	TRBJ1-5	-	-	TGTGCCAGCAGTTACTCGCGAGGTCAGCCCCAGCATTTT	CASSYSRGQPQHF
TRBV9	TRBJ2-7	-	-	TGTGCCAGCAGCCCCTCCCCAGGCTTCTACGAGCAGTACTTC	CASSPSPGFYEQYF
TRBV12-5	TRBJ1-4	-	-	TGTGCTAGTGGTTTGTCGTCCGGAGTTGAAAAACTGTTTTTT	CASGLSSGVEKLFF
TRBV5-4	TRBJ1-2	TRBD1	-	TGTGCCAGCAGCGGCCGGGACAGGGGGTTCAACTATGGCTACACCTTC	CASSGRDRGFNYGYTF
TRBV27	TRBJ1-6	-	-	TGTGCCAGCAGTTTAGGACTGGGGAATTCACCCCTCCACTTT	CASSLGLGNSPLHF
TRBV28	TRBJ1-4	-	once	TGTGCCAGCAGCGTAAATGAAAAACTGTTTTTT	CASSVNEKLFF
TRBV30	TRBJ1-2	-	-	TGTGCCTGGAGTGTAAGAGGGAGCTACACCTTC	CAWSVRGSYTF
TRBV6-4	TRBJ1-1	-	-	TGTGCCAGCAGATTACAGGAAAACACTGAAGCTTTCTTT	CASRLQENTEAFF
TRBV10-3	TRBJ2-7	-	-	TGTGCCATCAGTGACGGGAGCAGGGGGACTGTCGAGCAGTACTTC	CAISDGSRGTVEQYF
TRBV19	TRBJ1-2	TRBD1	-	TGTGCCAGTAGTCCAGTCCCGGGACAGGGTTTTGAATCGTATGGCTACACCTTC	CASSPVPGQGFESYGYTF
TRBV5-1	TRBJ2-5	TRBD2	-	TGCGCCAGCAGCTTGGAAGGGGAGGGGACCCAGTACTTC	CASSLEGEGTQYF
TRBV10-1	TRBJ2-1	TRBD1	-	TGCGCCAGCAGTGAGTTTGGGGGACAGGGCAATGAGCAGTTCTTC	CASSEFGGQGNEQFF
TRBV9	TRBJ2-7	-	-	TGTGCCAGCAGCGTAGGAAGGGGAGGCTACGAGCAGTACTTC	CASSVGRGGYEQYF
TRBV7-9	TRBJ1-1	-	-	TGTGCCAGCAGCTCCTGGACTATGGACACTGAAGCTTTCTTT	CASSSWTMDTEAFF
TRBV7-3	TRBJ2-1	-	-	TGTGCCAGCAGCTTATCCATGAGCTCCAATGAGCAGTTCTTC	CASSLSMSSNEQFF
TRBV7-6	TRBJ1-6	-	-	TGTGCCAGCAGCTTAGCCAGTCTAGGTTCACCCCTCCACTTT	CASSLASLGSPLHF
TRBV30	TRBJ1-6	TRBD1	-	TGTGCCTGGGGGGACAGCTATAATTCACCCCTCCACTTT	CAWGDSYNSPLHF
TRBV6-1	TRBJ1-4	TRBD1	once	TGTGCCAGCCGAGCGGGACAGGTCTCTAGCGAAAAACTGTTTTTT	CASRAGQVSSEKLFF
TRBV29-1	TRBJ2-7	-	-	TGCAGCGTTGCTCTTGCCTCAGGGTTAATCTACGAGCAGTACTTC	CSVALASGLIYEQYF
TRBV10-2	TRBJ2-5	-	-	TGCGCCAGCAGTGAGTACGGACTGCCATCCCAAGAGACCCAGTACTTC	CASSEYGLPSQETQYF
TRBV9	TRBJ1-2	TRBD1	-	TGTGCCAGCAGCGCCCAGACAGGGACCTATGGCTACACCTTC	CASSAQTGTYGYTF
TRBV6-6	TRBJ1-1	TRBD1	-	TGTGCCAGCAGTACCGGGGGACAGGGGAACGCTTTCTTT	CASSTGGQGNAFF
TRBV5-6	TRBJ1-2	-	-	TGTGCCAGCAGCTTTACAGGGACTAACTATGGCTACACCTTC	CASSFTGTNYGYTF
TRBV5-1	TRBJ1-1	-	-	TGCGCCAGCAGTCATACCGCAGGGCCTGAAGCTTTCTTT	CASSHTAGPEAFF
TRBV6-5	TRBJ2-1	TRBD1	-	TGTGCCAGCAGTTATTTGGACAGGGGGACGAATGAGCAGTTCTTC	CASSYLDRGTNEQFF
TRBV2	TRBJ2-5	TRBD2	-	TGTGCCAGCAGCAGACTAGCGGGGGGGTTGGAGACCCAGTACTTC	CASSRLAGGLETQYF
TRBV7-7	TRBJ2-5	TRBD2	-	TGTGCTAGCAGCCCAGGACTAGCGGACCAAGAGACCCAGTACTTC	CASSPGLADQETQYF
TRBV29-1	TRBJ1-4	-	-	TGCAGCGTTCTCGGGGGGGGTCGTGACAATGAAAAACTGTTTTTT	CSVLGGGRDNEKLFF
TRBV30	TRBJ2-7	TRBD1	-	TGTGCCTGGAGTCTCCGGGACAGTCCTACCTACGAGCAGTACTTC	CAWSLRDSPTYEQYF
TRBV5-6	TRBJ1-3	-	-	TGTGCCAGCAGCTGGCGACAGGATTATGGAAACACCATATATTTT	CASSWRQDYGNTIYF
TRBV30	TRBJ1-1	TRBD1	-	TGTGCCTGGAGTCGGACAGGGGGGGTGAACACTGAAGCTTTCTTT	CAWSRTGGVNTEAFF
TRBV9	TRBJ2-7	-	-	TGTGCCAGCAGCGTAGCTCCCGAGGATTATTTCTACGAGCAGTACTTC	CASSVAPEDYFYEQYF
TRBV9	TRBJ2-4	TRBD2	-	TGTGCCAGCAGCGTAGATCGGGCGGGGGGGCAGCACATTCAGTACTTC	CASSVDRAGGQHIQYF
TRBV9	TRBJ2-3	TRBD1	-	TGTGCCAGCGGCGAAACTGGGACAGCGGATACGCAGTATTTT	CASGETGTADTQYF
TRBV19	TRBJ1-5	TRBD1	-	TGTGCCAGTAACCTTAGGACAGGGGGCAATCAGCCCCAGCATTTT	CASNLRTGGNQPQHF
TRBV5-1	TRBJ2-1	TRBD2	-	TGCGCCAGCAGCTCCTTGACTAGCGGGCGATTTGGGGGCGAGCAGTTCTTC	CASSSLTSGRFGGEQFF
TRBV18	TRBJ2-1	TRBD1	-	TGTGCCAGCTCACCCGGACAGGGGAATGAGCAGTTCTTC	CASSPGQGNEQFF
TRBV5-1	TRBJ2-7	-	once	TGCGCCAGCAGCTTCTGGCGGAGCACCTACGAGCAGTACTTC	CASSFWRSTYEQYF
TRBV9	TRBJ1-5	-	-	TGTGCCAGCAGCGTCACAGATCATCAGCCCCAGCATTTT	CASSVTDHQPQHF
TRBV27	TRBJ2-7	TRBD2	-	TGTGCCAGCAGACTCCGGGGGGGGCACGAGCAGTACTTC	CASRLRGGHEQYF
TRBV5-4	TRBJ1-1	TRBD1	-	TGTGCCAGCAGCCCCCAGGGACAGGGCCTTCTGACTGAAGCTTTCTTT	CASSPQGQGLLTEAFF
TRBV5-6	TRBJ1-1	-	-	TGTGCCAGCAGCCCGGGCCGGGGAATCACTGAAGCTTTCTTT	CASSPGRGITEAFF
TRBV27	TRBJ1-5	-	-	TGTGCCAGCAGTAAGGACATCTTTAGCAATCAGCCCCAGCATTTT	CASSKDIFSNQPQHF
TRBV29-1	TRBJ2-2	-	-	TGCAGCGCCACTAAACAGGGTTTGAACACCGGGGAGCTGTTTTTT	CSATKQGLNTGELFF
TRBV7-9	TRBJ1-4	TRBD1	-	TGTGCCAGCAGGGGGGGACAGGTGCCTAATGAAAAACTGTTTTTT	CASRGGQVPNEKLFF
TRBV5-1	TRBJ1-4	-	-	TGCGCCAGCAGCTTGGACAGGGTGTCTGAAAAACTGTTTTTT	CASSLDRVSEKLFF
TRBV6-1	TRBJ2-7	-	-	TGTGCCAGCAGTCCTGCACAGGGCATCTACGAGCAGTACTTC	CASSPAQGIYEQYF
TRBV2	TRBJ2-7	-	-	TGTGCCAGAAGAGGGACATCCTACGAGCAGTACTTC	CARRGTSYEQYF
TRBV11-3	TRBJ1-2	-	once	TGTGCCAGCAGCTCATCAGGGGTTGGCTACACCTTC	CASSSSGVGYTF